This is a list of T cell receptor beta chains from one sample in a study of glioma-infiltrating T cells. MiXCR was run by TCRdb on the multiplex PCR reads, yielding one entry per CDR3 protein. The sample has approximately 190,000 distinct CDR3 sequences, roughly a third seen once. Sample: glioma tissue, nonneoplastic brain tissue, or PBMCs (not recorded which). These receptors were collected from a human donor with low-grade glioma or glioblastoma, undergoing nonglioma brain surgery, or in good health (not recorded which). The CDR3 runs from the conserved cysteine through the conserved F or W.

j_call,v_call,cdr3_aa
TRBJ2-5,TRBV2,CASRTEETQYF
TRBJ1-2,TRBV4-1,CASGPERPYGYTF
TRBJ1-2,TRBV4-2,CASSQQTGDRYGYTF
TRBJ2-3,TRBV5-4,CASIGWGEGTDTQYF
TRBJ1-2,TRBV10-3,CASGQHYGYTF
TRBJ2-3,TRBV25-1,CASSREYGNADTQYF
TRBJ2-7,TRBV16,CASSYRRDSYEQYF
TRBJ2-3,TRBV27,CASSRDRAKGDTQYF
TRBJ2-3,TRBV7-6,CASSLTGWVGDSKDTQYF
TRBJ2-7,TRBV7-9,CASSQVLYEQYF
TRBJ2-1,TRBV5-6,CASSFEVAGEQFF
TRBJ2-7,TRBV18,CASSTGATKDEQYF
TRBJ2-1,TRBV29-1,CSSGGLGWSYNEQFF
TRBJ1-5,TRBV19,CASSIHTGDRQPQHF
TRBJ2-2,TRBV28,CASRSEGIAGGGTGELFF
TRBJ2-6,TRBV19,CASSSLTTSGANVLTF
TRBJ1-5,TRBV19,CASSIGFNKPQHF
TRBJ2-3,TRBV5-6,CASSLKGFEADTQYF
TRBJ2-5,TRBV18,CASSTAVQETQYF
TRBJ2-5,TRBV19,CASSPGLQETQYF
TRBJ2-3,TRBV7-8,CASSPLRRPLTDTQYF
TRBJ1-2,TRBV20-1,CSASTANHGYTF